The following is a TCR beta chain sequence with its context. This entry is derived from a study of blood T cell repertoires in COVID-19. In the study overall: Researchers got acute and convalescent COVID-19 samples from the United States, Italy and Spain. The cDNA or gDNA used as material had been derived from T cells, B-cell-depleted T cells, or PBMCs.

Original processing notes: Reference gene primer amplification yielded estimated nucleated cell counts. Clones were read by immunoSEQ multiplex PCR, and TCRdb kept only the in-frame ones, dropping some. V and J calls and clone size are copied from that table; D and trimming were computed from the DNA. The sample lists about 100,000 clones; 70% to 80% were seen once. Sequences were obtained from peripheral blood. This clonotype was obtained from a woman in her seventies with acute or convalescent COVID-19.

This chain's CDR3 is CASTKDGGPNEQFF. The CDR3, as DNA: TGTGCCAGCACCAAGGACGGAGGACCCAATGAGCAGTTCTTC. V gene TRBV6-5 combines with J gene TRBJ2-1; the D gene is possibly TRBD2 (5 bases). The CDR3 extends over 14 amino acids. V was shortened by 7 bases and J by 6 bases, with 16 bases between the two germline ends. The germline V gene has CDR1 MNHEY and CDR2 SVGAGI.